A selection of T cell receptor beta chains follows, all from one sample in a study of molecular identifiers for immune sequencing clone quantification. TCRdb re-called the PCR reads with MiXCR, one entry per CDR3 protein. This table has approximately 630,000 distinct CDR3 sequences, roughly 27% appearing once. Sequenced material: naive CD8+ T cells from blood, with Jurkat cell RNA spiked in. The origin of the receptors is a human donor in good health. Some libraries in this study had Jurkat cell RNA spiked in. The conserved cysteine and the conserved F or W are not part of the CDR3 here. Only part of the rows carry a size: once, few, many, or a class if the clone is expanded.

J	V	size	CDR3
TRBJ2-7	TRBV4-3	many	ASSQDSSGYYEQY
TRBJ1-1	TRBV11-2	many	ASSLLVTEAF
TRBJ2-7	TRBV7-9	few	ASSLPASREQY
TRBJ2-4	TRBV30	many	AWSVGGSSIQY
TRBJ1-2	TRBV12-5	many	ASGPQGLTNYGYT
TRBJ2-1	TRBV6-5	few	ASSYRTDLYNEQF
TRBJ1-1	TRBV4-1	NA	ASCQAEMNTEAF
TRBJ2-7	TRBV2	few	ASTTSGGREQY
TRBJ2-1	TRBV11-2	NA	ASSSRTGSDNEQF
TRBJ2-5	TRBV4-3	NA	ASSQDLGGGQETQY
TRBJ2-1	TRBV4-2	NA	ASSQSRGPSSYNEQF
TRBJ2-7	TRBV27	few	ASGLGTARYEQY
TRBJ2-7	TRBV20-1	few	SARDRDRDVYLVSYEQY
TRBJ2-1	TRBV20-1	few	SAPSGREAYNEQF
TRBJ2-7	TRBV5-1	few	ASSYYGAPYEQY
TRBJ2-6	TRBV10-3	NA	AISGGGDRAISVLT
TRBJ1-5	TRBV14	NA	ASNPVGGASWTAQH
TRBJ2-7	TRBV28	many	ASSSRQETYEQY
TRBJ2-7	TRBV2	many	ASSNRGEY
TRBJ1-2	TRBV6-5	NA	ASSPTGTDPYGYT
TRBJ1-1	TRBV6-4	NA	ASSEAGGMNTEAF
TRBJ2-2	TRBV7-9	few	ASSLGLRAGELF
TRBJ2-2	TRBV30	many	AWSVRQGGTGELF
TRBJ2-1	TRBV25-1	few	ASSPNGEAEQF
TRBJ2-2	TRBV6-2/TRBV6-3	few	ASIDSGRNTGELF
TRBJ2-7	TRBV7-9	few	ASSLVGSNYEQY
TRBJ2-1	TRBV10-3	few	AISGVANNEQF